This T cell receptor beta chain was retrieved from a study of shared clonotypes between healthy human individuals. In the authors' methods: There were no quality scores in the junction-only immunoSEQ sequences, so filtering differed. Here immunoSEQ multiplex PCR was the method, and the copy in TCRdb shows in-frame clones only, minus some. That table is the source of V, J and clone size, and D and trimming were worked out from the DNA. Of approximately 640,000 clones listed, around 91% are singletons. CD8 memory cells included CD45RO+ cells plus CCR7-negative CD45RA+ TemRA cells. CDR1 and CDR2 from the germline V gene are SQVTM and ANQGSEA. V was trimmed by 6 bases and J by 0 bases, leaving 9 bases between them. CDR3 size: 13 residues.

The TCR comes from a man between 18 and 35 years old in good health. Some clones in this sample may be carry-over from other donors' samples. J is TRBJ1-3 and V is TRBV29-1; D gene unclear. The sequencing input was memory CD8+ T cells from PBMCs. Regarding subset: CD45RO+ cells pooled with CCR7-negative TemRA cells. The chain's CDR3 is CSVEDPSGNTIYF. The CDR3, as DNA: TGCAGCGTGGAGGACCCCTCTGGAAACACCATATATTTT.